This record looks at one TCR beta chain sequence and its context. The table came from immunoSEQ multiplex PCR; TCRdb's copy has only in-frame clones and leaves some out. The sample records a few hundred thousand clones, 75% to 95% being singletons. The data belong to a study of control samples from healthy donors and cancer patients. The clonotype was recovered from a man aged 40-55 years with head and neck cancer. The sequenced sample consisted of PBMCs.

The CDR3 DNA follows: TGTGCCAGCAGCCCATCGGGGGCTAACTATGGCTACACCTTC. It encodes CASSPSGANYGYTF. The V gene is TRBV28, the J gene TRBJ1-2, with TRBD1 as a possible D gene (5 bases). V shed 6 bases and J shed 0 bases, with 11 bases lying between them. Germline V CDR1 and CDR2: MDHEN, SYDVKM. This CDR3 has 14 amino acids.